This T cell receptor (beta chain) emerged from a study of T cells in narcolepsy. Study results and limitations: Same-patient CSF and blood CD4+ T cell clonotypes included HCRT-specific and TRIB2-specific autoreactive ones. Autoreactive clonotypes reportedly recurred in blood of same and different patients, not controls.

To note about this clone: Its antigen remains unknown. The junction departs from the called germline gene at one end, perhaps through a read error.

Here immunoSEQ multiplex PCR was the method, and the copy in TCRdb shows in-frame clones only, minus some. The repertoire holds some 20,000 clones, with roughly 80% as singletons. Germline CDR1 is SGHTA and CDR2 is FQGNSA. There are 14 residues in the CDR3. The specimen was memory (CD45RA-) CD4+ T cells from blood. The V and J genes are TRBV7-2 and TRBJ2-3; 9 bases fit TRBD2. The receptor was derived from a human donor in good health. The CDR3 protein is CASSVAGVTDTQYF. DNA for the CDR3: TGTGCCAGCAGCGTAGCGGGAGTCACAGATACGCAGTATTTT. The variable domain in full, completed from reference TRBV7-2 and TRBJ2-3, reads GAGVSQSPSNKVTEKGKDVELRCDPISGHTALYWYRQSLGQGLEFLIYFQGNSAPDKSGLPSDRFSAERTGGSVSTLTIQRTQQEDSAVYLCASSVAGVTDTQYFGPGTRLTVL.